This T cell receptor (beta chain) originates from a study of blood T cells in healthy people across ages. Primers used in a second PCR of about 6 to 12 cycles were a sample-barcoded 5' primer and a J-beta primer mix. TCRdb ran MiXCR on the 5' RACE reads and lists one entry per CDR3 protein. The repertoire includes more than 900,000 distinct CDR3 sequences, 25% to 30% of them detected once, and roughly a tenth sits in the top ten. At least ten counts were recorded for this clonotype. The CDR3 runs to 14 residues. Unmatched junction bases numbered 3, after V lost 5 bases and J lost 2 bases. Germline V gene lookup returns CDR1 MRHNA and CDR2 SNTAGT. These data were also filed under a second study, of T cells of mothers and their children.

Sequencing was carried out using blood. This receptor was taken from a woman in her thirties or forties in good health. This sequence joins TRBV6-4 and TRBJ2-5; TRBD2 matches 9 bases. This CDR3 reads CASSHSGGQETQYF. CDR3 DNA: TGTGCCAGCAGTCATAGCGGGGGTCAAGAGACCCAGTACTTC.